The rows below give T cell receptor beta chains drawn from one sample of a study of CD8+CD57+ T cells in acquired aplastic anemia. TCRdb reprocessed the reads with MiXCR, giving one entry per CDR3 protein. The sample holds 150,000 to 170,000 distinct CDR3 sequences, approximately 52% seen once. The specimen sequenced was sorted CD4+, CD8+, or CD8+CD57+ T cells (not recorded which) from PBMCs. These receptors came from a human donor with aplastic anemia. CDR3s include the opening cysteine and the closing phenylalanine or tryptophan. A D gene is named only where the DNA matches it firmly. Clone size is shown for a subset of rows, as once, few, many or a class of expanded clone.

cdr3_nt: TGTGCCAGTAGTACGGGACAGGGACTCTACGAGCAGTACTTC
cdr3_aa: CASSTGQGLYEQYF
clone_size: NA
v_call: TRBV19
j_call: TRBJ2-7
d_call: TRBD1

cdr3_nt: TGTGCCAGCAGCTCTCCGACTAGCGGGGGGCCCTACAATGAGCAGTTCTTC
cdr3_aa: CASSSPTSGGPYNEQFF
clone_size: many
v_call: TRBV11-2
j_call: TRBJ2-1
d_call: TRBD2

cdr3_nt: TGTGCCAGTAGAAGGGGCACCGGGGAGCTGTTTTTT
cdr3_aa: CASRRGTGELFF
clone_size: few
v_call: TRBV19
j_call: TRBJ2-2
d_call: NA

cdr3_nt: TGTGCCGGTAGCGGGGGGTACACCGGGGAGCTGTTTTTT
cdr3_aa: CAGSGGYTGELFF
clone_size: NA
v_call: TRBV7-8
j_call: TRBJ2-2
d_call: TRBD2

cdr3_nt: TGCGCCAGCAGCTTGGCTACCTACAATGAGCAGTTCTTC
cdr3_aa: CASSLATYNEQFF
clone_size: many
v_call: TRBV5-1
j_call: TRBJ2-1
d_call: NA

cdr3_nt: TGCAGTGCTCAGGAGGCCAATCAGCCCCAGCATTTT
cdr3_aa: CSAQEANQPQHF
clone_size: NA
v_call: TRBV20-1
j_call: TRBJ1-5
d_call: NA

cdr3_nt: TGTGCCACCAGCAGGGAGTCGAACACTGAAGCTTTCTTT
cdr3_aa: CATSRESNTEAFF
clone_size: NA
v_call: TRBV15
j_call: TRBJ1-1
d_call: NA

cdr3_nt: TGTGCCAGCAGTCTCGGTGGACGGACCTACGAGCAGTACTTC
cdr3_aa: CASSLGGRTYEQYF
clone_size: NA
v_call: TRBV6-2/TRBV6-3
j_call: TRBJ2-7
d_call: NA

cdr3_nt: TGTGCCATCAGTGAGCCGACAGGGGAAAGGGAAGAGACCCAGTACTTC
cdr3_aa: CAISEPTGEREETQYF
clone_size: NA
v_call: TRBV10-3
j_call: TRBJ2-5
d_call: TRBD1

cdr3_nt: TGCGCCAGCAGTTCCACGACTAGACCCACAGATACGCAGTATTTT
cdr3_aa: CASSSTTRPTDTQYF
clone_size: NA
v_call: TRBV10-1
j_call: TRBJ2-3
d_call: NA

cdr3_nt: TGTGCCAGCAGCCAACGCCGCCCGGGATTGGGGTACGAGCAGTACTTC
cdr3_aa: CASSQRRPGLGYEQYF
clone_size: many
v_call: TRBV14
j_call: TRBJ2-7
d_call: NA

cdr3_nt: TGCGCCAGCAGCCAAGTTTGGGACAGGGTCTACGAGCAGTACTTC
cdr3_aa: CASSQVWDRVYEQYF
clone_size: many
v_call: TRBV4-1
j_call: TRBJ2-7
d_call: TRBD1

cdr3_nt: TGTGCCAGCAGCTTAGGGGACGGCCCTTCGGTCTACGAGCAGTACTTC
cdr3_aa: CASSLGDGPSVYEQYF
clone_size: many
v_call: TRBV7-9
j_call: TRBJ2-7
d_call: NA

cdr3_nt: TGTGCCAGCAGTGAATTGGGAAGGGGGCTAGGCTACACCTTC
cdr3_aa: CASSELGRGLGYTF
clone_size: NA
v_call: TRBV25-1
j_call: TRBJ1-2
d_call: TRBD1

cdr3_nt: TGTGCCACCAGCAGGACAGGGGACCACGAGCAGTACTTC
cdr3_aa: CATSRTGDHEQYF
clone_size: NA
v_call: TRBV15
j_call: TRBJ2-7
d_call: TRBD1

cdr3_nt: TGTGCCACCAGCAGAGCTTGGACGGAGTCTGGAAACACCATATATTTT
cdr3_aa: CATSRAWTESGNTIYF
clone_size: NA
v_call: TRBV15
j_call: TRBJ1-3
d_call: NA

cdr3_nt: TGTGCCAGCAGCCAGGGGACACTCTATAGCAATCAGCCCCAGCATTTT
cdr3_aa: CASSQGTLYSNQPQHF
clone_size: once
v_call: TRBV3-1
j_call: TRBJ1-5
d_call: NA

cdr3_nt: TGTGCCAGCAGGTCTAGCGCCAACACCGGGGAGCTGTTTTTT
cdr3_aa: CASRSSANTGELFF
clone_size: NA
v_call: TRBV11-1
j_call: TRBJ2-2
d_call: NA

cdr3_nt: TGTGCCAGCAGCTCTACAGGGGAAAATGAGCAGTTCTTC
cdr3_aa: CASSSTGENEQFF
clone_size: NA
v_call: TRBV5-5
j_call: TRBJ2-1
d_call: TRBD1

cdr3_nt: TGTGCCACCAGTGATGGGTGGAATTCACCCCTCCACTTT
cdr3_aa: CATSDGWNSPLHF
clone_size: NA
v_call: TRBV24-1
j_call: TRBJ1-6
d_call: NA

cdr3_nt: TGCAGTGCTAGAGCCAGGACAGTGGATCCCTACGAGCAGTACTTC
cdr3_aa: CSARARTVDPYEQYF
clone_size: NA
v_call: TRBV20-1
j_call: TRBJ2-7
d_call: NA

cdr3_nt: TGTGCCAGCAGCTTAGTTGGGGAGGAATCCCTCTCCTACGAGCAGTACTTC
cdr3_aa: CASSLVGEESLSYEQYF
clone_size: few
v_call: TRBV11-1
j_call: TRBJ2-7
d_call: NA

cdr3_nt: TGTGCCAGCATCGACAGCTCCTACGAGCAGTACTTC
cdr3_aa: CASIDSSYEQYF
clone_size: NA
v_call: TRBV7-9
j_call: TRBJ2-7
d_call: NA

cdr3_nt: TGTGCCAGCAGCGCAACAGGGGGGTTTTCACCCCTCCACTTT
cdr3_aa: CASSATGGFSPLHF
clone_size: NA
v_call: TRBV7-6
j_call: TRBJ1-6
d_call: TRBD1

cdr3_nt: TGTGCCAGCAGCTTAAGGGACAGGGGCGTCTCCTACAATGAGCAGTTCTTC
cdr3_aa: CASSLRDRGVSYNEQFF
clone_size: once
v_call: TRBV11-1
j_call: TRBJ2-1
d_call: TRBD1

cdr3_nt: TGTGCCAGCAGCTTAGCATCCGCTAGCAGTCGGACTAGCGGGGGGTTGGATACGCAGTATTTT
cdr3_aa: CASSLASASSRTSGGLDTQYF
clone_size: NA
v_call: TRBV11-1
j_call: TRBJ2-3
d_call: TRBD2

cdr3_nt: TGTGCCACCAGCAGAGGGGACAGGGAGGGAGCTTTCTTT
cdr3_aa: CATSRGDREGAFF
clone_size: NA
v_call: TRBV15
j_call: TRBJ1-1
d_call: TRBD1

cdr3_nt: TGTGCCACTCTCCTTGGGCGAAAAGTCAATGAAAAACTGTTTTTT
cdr3_aa: CATLLGRKVNEKLFF
clone_size: NA
v_call: TRBV2
j_call: TRBJ1-4
d_call: NA